Sequencing of this T cell receptor beta chain was carried out in a study of T cells in Graves' hyperthyroidism and ophthalmopathy. The sample holds many counts of this clonotype. Amplification yielded TCR beta CDR3 regions, with RNA transcripts as the source. A first-round RT-PCR of the TCR CDR3 used the HTBI primer set. TCRdb reprocessed the multiplex PCR reads with MiXCR, giving one entry per CDR3 protein. The sample lists 490,000 or so distinct CDR3 sequences; 22% were seen once. V dropped 5 bases and J dropped 12; count of bases not matched to a gene: 9. Per germline, CDR1 SGHVS and CDR2 FNYEAQ. The CDR3 totals 12 residues. The study excluded patients with uncontrolled infection, other autoimmune disease, pregnancy or lactation.

Sequenced input: blood. The chain is built from TRBV7-6 and TRBJ1-1; TRBD1 matches 7 bases. The sequence derives from a woman aged 70-85 years with Graves' ophthalmopathy. CDR3 amino acids: CASSAWTGASFF. The CDR3 region has the DNA TGTGCCAGCAGCGCCTGGACAGGAGCATCTTTCTTT.